The 17 T cell receptor beta chains presented below share a single source sample, sequenced in a study of T cells in Graves' hyperthyroidism and ophthalmopathy. Amplified TCR beta CDR3 regions derived from RNA transcripts. First-round RT-PCR with HTBI primers amplified the TCR CDR3 region. MiXCR was run by TCRdb on the multiplex PCR reads, yielding one entry per CDR3 protein. The profile shows hundreds of thousands of distinct CDR3 sequences, roughly 15% of them singletons. The sequenced sample was blood. The source of these receptors is a man between 18 and 35 years old with Graves' ophthalmopathy.

CDR3 amino acids: CASSQRGYRYTF. The CDR3 bases are TGTGCCAGCAGCCAAAGGGGATACCGCTACACCTTC. V is TRBV3-1 and J is TRBJ1-2; possible D gene TRBD1, 5 bases. The V and J ends lost 2 bases and 9 bases respectively, with 10 bases between them. This CDR3 is built from 12 residues. The V gene's germline CDR1 is LGHDT and CDR2 YNNKEL (reference sequence).

This rearrangement joins TRBV7-3 to TRBJ2-7, with 12 bases aligning to TRBD2. The CDR3 spans 16 residues. Germline CDR1 SGHTA, CDR2 FQGTGA. V gave up 5 bases and J gave up 0 bases; unmatched junction bases: 5. The CDR3 loop reads CASSALTSGSSYEQYF. The CDR3 DNA follows: TGTGCCAGCAGCGCCTTGACTAGCGGGAGCTCCTACGAGCAGTACTTC.

This clonotype was observed at least ten times. The chain carries TRBV20-1 and TRBJ2-1, with TRBD1 matching over 8 bases. Per germline, CDR1 DFQATT and CDR2 SNEGSKA (reference sequence). Germline trimming cut 5 bases from V and 1 base from J; bases unmatched to any gene: 4. CDR3 size: 14 residues. In nucleotides, the CDR3 is TGCAGTGCTCCAAGACAGGGGTCCTACAATGAGCAGTTCTTC. Translating it yields CSAPRQGSYNEQFF.

The chain links TRBV25-1 to TRBJ2-7; 8 bases map to TRBD1. The CDR3 covers 15 residues. The V segment lost 2 bases and the J segment 3 bases; nucleotides outside the gene matches: 6. CDR1 and CDR2 (germline): MGHDK, SYGVNS. This CDR3 is CASSEGGTGGYEQYF. The CDR3 DNA sequence: TGTGCCAGCAGTGAAGGTGGGACAGGCGGCTACGAGCAGTACTTC.

The rearrangement joins TRBV18 to TRBJ2-7; 9 nucleotides line up with TRBD1. Germline lookup yields CDR1 KGHSH and CDR2 LQKENI. The CDR3 is 17 residues long. V lost 4 bases and J lost 4; bases outside the gene matches: 14. The CDR3 here is CASSLTGLPGQGYEQYF. The CDR3 DNA follows: TGTGCCAGCTCACTTACGGGACTACCGGGACAGGGATACGAGCAGTACTTC.

This clonotype has a handful of counts. The V and J genes are TRBV6-6 and TRBJ1-2; a possible D gene is TRBD1 (6 bases). Germline CDR1 reads MNHNY; CDR2 reads SVGAGI (reference sequence). The germline V and J ends were trimmed by 0 bases and 7 bases, with 15 bases remaining between them. This CDR3 region has 15 residues. This chain's CDR3 is CASSYSTGGGFGYTF. The CDR3 DNA reads TGTGCCAGCAGTTACTCCACAGGAGGGGGATTTGGCTACACCTTC.

At least ten counts were recorded for this clonotype. J is TRBJ2-3 and V is TRBV5-1, with D unresolved. This CDR3 region has 15 residues. V lost 5 bases and J 4 bases, leaving 17 bases between the germline ends. Looked up from germline, CDR1 is SGHRS and CDR2 is YFSETQ. CDR3 protein: CASSSVIGVADTQYF. CDR3 in DNA: TGCGCCAGCAGTAGTGTAATCGGAGTGGCAGATACGCAGTATTTT.

Many counts were recorded for this clonotype. The rearrangement uses TRBV10-3 and TRBJ2-1; 14 positions match TRBD2. Trimming cost V 6 bases and J 2 bases; bases outside gene matches: 6. Germline V gene data show CDR1 as ENHRY and CDR2 as SYGVKD. The CDR3 totals 17 residues. The CDR3 region is CAIRNSGLAGAYNEQFF. CDR3 nucleotides: TGTGCCATCAGAAACTCGGGACTAGCGGGGGCCTACAATGAGCAGTTCTTC.

V usage is TRBV7-8 and J usage is TRBJ2-5, with 11 positions matching TRBD2. Germline loops: CDR1 SGHVS, CDR2 FQNEAQ. V dropped 4 bases and J dropped 3; count of bases not matched to a gene: 7. CDR3 length: 16 residues. DNA for the CDR3: TGTGCCAGCAGCTCCCCCAGACTAGCGGGGAAAGAGACCCAGTACTTC. Translated: CASSSPRLAGKETQYF.

The gene calls are TRBV5-4 and TRBJ2-2; TRBD2 is a possible D gene (5 bases). Germline V lookup: CDR1 SGHNT, CDR2 YYREEE (reference sequence). With 2 bases removed from V and 5 bases from J, the gap between germline ends came to 13 bases. CDR3 length equals 15 residues. The CDR3: CASSLRASGTGELFF. In DNA, the CDR3 is TGTGCCAGCAGCTTAAGAGCTTCGGGAACCGGGGAGCTGTTTTTT.

This clonotype was seen a handful of times. This rearrangement joins TRBV20-1 to TRBJ2-1; D gene uncertain. CDR1 and CDR2 from the germline V gene are DFQATT and SNEGSKA (reference sequence). The CDR3 is 14 residues long. The V and J ends lost 6 bases and 8 bases respectively, with 20 bases between them. For the CDR3, the DNA is TGCAGTGCATTTACCGAGGTATTCTCGGATGAGCAGTTCTTC. This translates into CSAFTEVFSDEQFF.

CDR3 loop: CASADNRAINYGYTF. The CDR3 region has the DNA TGTGCTAGTGCGGACAACAGGGCTATAAACTATGGCTACACCTTC. The chain joins TRBV12-5 to TRBJ1-2; TRBD1 is a possible D gene (6 bases). Germline CDR1 is LGHNT and CDR2 is FRNRAP. Trimming left V 7 bases short and J 2 bases short, with 17 bases between. CDR3 length: 15 residues. Together with reference TRBV12-5 and TRBJ1-2, the CDR3 gives the full variable domain: DARVTQTPRHKVTEMGQEVTMRCQPILGHNTVFWYRQTMMQGLELLAYFRNRAPLDDSGMPKDRFSAEMPDATLATLKIQPSEPRDSAVYFCASADNRAINYGYTFGSGTRLTVV.

The CDR3 DNA follows: TGTGCCAGCAGTTTTCCCAGGAGTAATTCACCCCTCCACTTT. Translating it yields CASSFPRSNSPLHF. The rearrangement links TRBV27 to TRBJ1-6, with D uncertain. Trimming took off 3 bases at V and 6 bases at J, with 9 bases between the two ends. The CDR3 contains 14 residues. Per germline, CDR1 MNHEY and CDR2 SMNVEV (reference sequence).

This clonotype was seen repeatedly, ten times or more. The chain combines TRBV11-2 with TRBJ2-7; possibly TRBD1 for D (5 bases). Trimming removed 4 bases at V and 3 bases at J, with 13 bases between. The CDR3 has 14 residues. The germline V gene encodes CDR1 SGHAT and CDR2 FQNNGV. The CDR3 DNA follows: TGTGCCAGCAGCTCCACCCAGGGATACTACGAGCAGTACTTC. This translates into CASSSTQGYYEQYF.

The chain employs TRBV5-6 and TRBJ2-3; 9 bases fit TRBD2. The germline CDR1 and CDR2 sequences are SGHDT and YYEEEE. V lost 4 bases to trimming and J lost 2 bases; unmatched junction nucleotides: 5. The CDR3 is 15 residues long. The CDR3 coding sequence is TGTGCCAGCAGCATTACTAGCGGGTTCACAGATACGCAGTATTTT. Protein sequence: CASSITSGFTDTQYF. Full variable domain (outside the CDR3, taken from reference TRBV5-6 and TRBJ2-3): DAGVTQSPTHLIKTRGQQVTLRCSPKSGHDTVSWYQQALGQGPQFIFQYYEEEERQRGNFPDRFSGHQFPNYSSELNVNALLLGDSALYLCASSITSGFTDTQYFGPGTRLTVL.

This clonotype was seen repeatedly, ten times or more. This rearrangement joins TRBV30 to TRBJ2-1; D not resolved. Germline CDR1 reads GTSNPN; CDR2 reads SVGIG (reference sequence). CDR3 length: 12 amino acids. This chain's CDR3 is CASSENGYEQFF. In DNA, the CDR3 is TGTGCTTCCAGTGAAAACGGCTATGAGCAGTTCTTC.

This clonotype was observed at least ten times. The gene calls are TRBV6-2 or TRBV6-3 and TRBJ2-3, with 7 bases aligning to TRBD1. V was clipped by 8 bases and J by 6 bases; unmatched bases: 20. The CDR3 has 17 amino acids. Germline CDR1 and CDR2: MNHEY and SVGEGT. CDR3 loop: CASGQGVETGKRDTQYF. DNA for the CDR3: TGTGCCAGCGGGCAGGGGGTGGAGACAGGCAAAAGGGATACGCAGTATTTT.